The 28 T cell receptor beta chains below all came from one sample that was sequenced in a study of CD8+CD57+ T cells in acquired aplastic anemia. TCR beta VDJ combinations and CDR3 sequences were profiled from genomic DNA. A single record per CDR3 protein comes from TCRdb applying MiXCR to the reads. This table has approximately 70,000 distinct CDR3 sequences, 50% to 70% appearing once. The sequenced material came from sorted CD4+, CD8+, or CD8+CD57+ T cells (not recorded which) from PBMCs. The receptors were sampled from a human donor in good health, serving as a control.

The chain employs TRBV24-1 and TRBJ2-7; 12 bases are a match to TRBD2. Germline V CDR1 and CDR2: KGHDR, SFDVKD. V shed 11 bases, J shed 3 bases, and the junction held 13 bases outside the gene matches. CDR3 length: 16 amino acids. CDR3 coding DNA: TGTGCCATAGATCGGGGACTAGCGGGCCCCGACTACGAGCAGTACTTC. Amino acids: CAIDRGLAGPDYEQYF.

As regards this clonotype: A much more abundant neighbour one base away suggests this may be a read error. V and J are TRBV6-1 and TRBJ2-6, with D possibly called TRBD1 or TRBD2 (5 bases each). The germline CDR1 and CDR2 sequences are MNHNS and SASEGT. The CDR3 covers 16 residues. Trimming left V 6 bases short and J 0 bases short, with 12 bases between. The CDR3 nucleotides are TGTGCCAGCAGGGGACCGAGAGCCTCTGGGGCCAACGTCCTGACTTTC. Translation: CASRGPRASGANVLTF.

V gene TRBV7-3 combines with J gene TRBJ2-5, with TRBD2 matching over 14 bases. This CDR3 comprises 17 residues. The germline gives CDR1 SGHTA, CDR2 FQGTGA. Unmatched junction bases numbered 6, after V lost 4 bases and J lost 2 bases. CDR3 loop: CASSSGGLAGDQETQYF. CDR3 nucleotides: TGTGCCAGCAGCTCAGGGGGACTAGCGGGAGATCAAGAGACCCAGTACTTC.

This clonotype was counted ten times or more. The chain has TRBV9 and TRBJ1-1; D uncertain. Between the trimmed V and J ends, which lost 3 bases and 5 bases, there was a span of 14 bases. This CDR3 comprises 14 residues. Germline V gives CDR1 SGDLS, CDR2 YYNGEE. Here the CDR3 reads CASSGLDRITEAFF. In DNA form, the CDR3 reads TGTGCCAGCAGCGGATTGGACCGAATAACTGAAGCTTTCTTT.

This clonotype was recorded at least ten times. J is TRBJ2-7 and V is TRBV18, with D perhaps matching TRBD1 or TRBD2 (5 bases each). Germline CDR1 reads KGHSH; CDR2 reads LQKENI. V was clipped by 3 bases and J by 5 bases, with 11 bases between them. The CDR3 runs to 13 residues. The CDR3 here is CASSPSRDDEQYF. For the CDR3, the DNA is TGTGCCAGCTCACCGAGCCGGGACGACGAGCAGTACTTC.

This chain connects TRBV2 to TRBJ2-5, with D unresolved. This CDR3 contains 10 residues. Germline CDR1 is SNHLY and CDR2 is FYNNEI. V was cut by 7 bases and J by 9 bases, with 9 bases left in between. DNA for the CDR3: TGTGCCAGCAAAGCCCTGCCCCAGTACTTC. Its protein product is CASKALPQYF.

There are many counts of this clonotype. CDR3 in DNA: TGTGCCAGCAGTTACTCGAGAGGACTAGCGGGAGGGGAGCAGTACTTC. It codes for CASSYSRGLAGGEQYF. The J gene is TRBJ2-7, the V gene TRBV6-5, with 15 bases identical to TRBD2. The CDR3 extends over 16 amino acids. The germline V gene has CDR1 MNHEY and CDR2 SVGAGI. After removal of 0 bases from V and 7 bases from J, the junction contained 4 bases not matched to a gene.

The rearrangement joins TRBV7-3 to TRBJ1-6; D may be TRBD1 (6 bases). This CDR3 spans 14 amino acids. The germline V and J ends were trimmed by 2 bases and 10 bases, with 12 bases remaining between them. Germline V gene data show CDR1 as SGHTA and CDR2 as FQGTGA. CDR3 DNA sequence: TGTGCCAGCAGCTTAGAGGGGGGCGCCTCACCCCTCCACTTT. Its translation is CASSLEGGASPLHF.

This clonotype was recorded many times. This sequence joins TRBV5-1 and TRBJ1-1; possibly TRBD1 for D (5 bases). This CDR3 is 14 amino acids long. CDR1 and CDR2 from the germline V gene are SGHRS and YFSETQ. V lost 4 bases and J 1 base, leaving 11 bases between the germline ends. The CDR3 nucleotides are TGCGCCAGCAGCCAAGGGACGTCGAACACTGAAGCTTTCTTT. It encodes CASSQGTSNTEAFF.

The CDR3 is CASTLFGGQGYGYTF. The CDR3 region has the DNA TGTGCCAGCACCCTTTTTGGGGGGCAGGGGTATGGCTACACCTTC. The chain is built from TRBV12-3 or TRBV12-4 and TRBJ1-2; the D gene is possibly TRBD1 (6 bases). The CDR3 runs 15 residues. Trimming pared 7 bases from V and 5 bases from J, leaving 20 bases between.

The CDR3 DNA sequence: TGTGCCGGGATTGCACCTCCGTGCTCCTACGAGCAGTACTTC. It is translated as CAGIAPPCSYEQYF. The V call is TRBV19, the J call TRBJ2-7; D gene uncertain. V lost 11 bases and J 0 bases, leaving 17 bases between the germline ends. This CDR3 comprises 14 residues. Germline CDR1 reads LNHDA; CDR2 reads SQIVND (reference sequence).

The gene calls are TRBV7-8 and TRBJ1-1, with D possibly matching TRBD1 (6 bases). This CDR3 has 12 amino acids. The germline gives CDR1 SGHVS, CDR2 FQNEAQ. V lost 7 bases and J 6 bases, leaving 12 bases between the germline ends. As DNA, the CDR3 is TGTGCCAGCACTCTAGGGGGGCCTGAAGCTTTCTTT. Translation: CASTLGGPEAFF.

The chain uses TRBV7-8 and TRBJ1-6; possible D gene TRBD1, 5 bases. The CDR3 sequence is 13 residues long. Germline V gene data show CDR1 as SGHVS and CDR2 as FQNEAQ. The V gene lost 4 bases and the J gene lost 10 bases, with 11 bases spanning the gap. This chain's CDR3 is CASSSWGVSPLHF. The CDR3 DNA reads TGTGCCAGCAGCTCATGGGGGGTATCACCCCTCCACTTT. Variable domain in full (rest from reference TRBV7-8 and TRBJ1-6): GAGVSQSPRYKVAKRGQDVALRCDPISGHVSLFWYQQALGQGPEFLTYFQNEAQLDKSGLPSDRFFAERPEGSVSTLKIQRTQQEDSAVYLCASSSWGVSPLHFGNGTRLTVT.

This clonotype is termed medium-sized. The chain carries TRBV2 and TRBJ1-1; D remains unclear. Germline V gives CDR1 SNHLY, CDR2 FYNNEI. The CDR3 length is 14 residues. V lost 4 bases and J 3 bases, leaving 12 bases between the germline ends. As DNA, the CDR3 is TGTGCCAGCAGTGGCTGGGGAGGGTACACTGAAGCTTTCTTT. This sequence encodes CASSGWGGYTEAFF.

The chain recombines TRBV25-1 with TRBJ1-2, with 10 bases aligning to TRBD1. The CDR3 runs to 15 residues. With V trimmed by 1 base and J by 8 bases, 7 bases remained unmatched. Germline V CDR1 and CDR2: MGHDK, SYGVNS. DNA of the CDR3: TGTGCCAGCAGTGAATTTGGGGACAGGGGTGGGGGCTACACCTTC. Translating it yields CASSEFGDRGGGYTF.

As regards this clonotype: Sequence at one end of the junction differs from germline and may be a read error. CDR3 protein: CASSLTPRFYGHTF. CDR3 sequence (DNA): TGTGCCAGCAGCCTAACCCCGCGGTTCTATGGCCACACCTTC. The chain carries TRBV28 and TRBJ1-2, with unresolved D. The CDR3 sequence is 14 residues long. The germline V gene encodes CDR1 MDHEN and CDR2 SYDVKM.

In this sample, this clonotype turned up many times. The J gene is TRBJ1-5, the V gene TRBV18, with 7 nucleotides matching TRBD1. Looked up from germline, CDR1 is KGHSH and CDR2 is LQKENI. The CDR3 has 15 residues. With 6 bases clipped from V and 4 bases from J, the junction kept 9 bases outside the gene matches. The CDR3 sequence is CASSPDRVVNQPQHF. CDR3 sequence (DNA): TGTGCCAGCTCCCCTGACAGGGTAGTGAATCAGCCCCAGCATTTT. Full variable domain (remainder filled in from reference TRBV18 and TRBJ1-5): NAGVMQNPRHLVRRRGQEARLRCSPMKGHSHVYWYRQLPEEGLKFMVYLQKENIIDESGMPKERFSAEFPKEGPSILRIQQVVRGDSAAYFCASSPDRVVNQPQHFGDGTRLSIL.

The chain uses TRBV19 and TRBJ2-7; D is unclear. CDR3 length: 13 residues. The germline V gene encodes CDR1 LNHDA and CDR2 SQIVND (reference sequence). Trimming removed 3 bases from V and 3 bases from J, with 9 bases in between. For the CDR3, the DNA is TGTGCCAGTAGTATGGCACTGATCTACGAGCAGTACTTC. Protein sequence: CASSMALIYEQYF.

This clonotype ranks as medium-sized (0.01 to 0.1%). The gene calls are TRBV24-1 and TRBJ2-3, with D perhaps matching TRBD1 or TRBD2 (6 bases each). The CDR3 has 16 amino acids. From germline, CDR1 is KGHDR and CDR2 SFDVKD. Trimming took off 5 bases at V and 3 bases at J, with 17 bases between the two ends. The CDR3 bases are TGTGCCACCAGTGCCCGGGGGCCCCGCGCGACAGATACGCAGTATTTT. Translation: CATSARGPRATDTQYF.

This clonotype occurred many times. The chain joins TRBV12-3 or TRBV12-4 to TRBJ2-2, with D perhaps TRBD1 (5 bases). The germline V and J ends were trimmed by 5 bases and 8 bases, with 18 bases remaining between them. This CDR3 spans 15 amino acids. The CDR3 loop reads CASSPARPAGGELFF. CDR3 in DNA: TGTGCCAGCAGTCCCGCCCGCCCGGCAGGGGGGGAGCTGTTTTTT.

The table lists this clonotype with many counts. The V call is TRBV28, the J call TRBJ1-1; D not certain. This CDR3 is built from 13 residues. With 2 bases removed from V and 10 bases from J, the gap between germline ends came to 14 bases. Germline-derived CDR1 and CDR2 are MDHEN and SYDVKM. The DNA of the CDR3 is TGTGCCAGCAGTTTACCCGGATCCGGGCCAGCTTTCTTT. This sequence encodes CASSLPGSGPAFF.

This clonotype was found many times. This chain uses TRBV12-3 or TRBV12-4 with TRBJ1-5; TRBD1 aligns across 11 bases. The V and J ends lost 6 bases and 7 bases, in that order; junction bases with no gene match: 11. The CDR3 is 16 residues long. The CDR3 coding sequence is TGTGCCAGCAGCCTCGCCGGGACAGGGGGAAACCAGCCCCAGCATTTT. The encoded protein is CASSLAGTGGNQPQHF.

This clonotype was counted many times. The J gene is TRBJ1-1, the V gene TRBV6-5; TRBD1 might be the D (5 bases). CDR1 is MNHEY, CDR2 SVGAGI, per germline. Trimming pared 8 bases from V and 6 bases from J, leaving 10 bases between. This CDR3 spans 11 amino acids. CDR3 loop: CASGRDSEAFF. DNA of the CDR3: TGTGCCAGCGGCAGGGATTCTGAAGCTTTCTTT.

The chain uses TRBV2 and TRBJ1-4; 10 nucleotides match TRBD1. The CDR3 totals 15 residues. Germline CDR1 is SNHLY and CDR2 is FYNNEI. V dropped 5 bases and J dropped 8; count of bases not matched to a gene: 8. Here the CDR3 reads CASSQPGQGNEKLFF. In nucleotides, the CDR3 is TGTGCCAGCAGTCAACCGGGACAGGGGAACGAAAAACTGTTTTTT.

The chain employs TRBV29-1 and TRBJ2-1, with D possibly matching TRBD2 (6 bases). V was trimmed by 4 bases and J by 9 bases, leaving 16 bases between them. This CDR3 has 13 amino acids. Looked up from germline, CDR1 is SQVTM and CDR2 is ANQGSEA. The CDR3 bases are TGCAGCGTTGCCACTAGATTTAGCGGTGAGCAGTTCTTC. Protein: CSVATRFSGEQFF.

The table lists this clonotype with many counts. This CDR3 reads CATAPPTLAGALEQFF. For the CDR3, the DNA is TGTGCCACCGCTCCCCCCACTCTAGCGGGAGCTCTTGAGCAGTTCTTC. The chain combines TRBV10-3 with TRBJ2-1, with TRBD2 matching over 10 bases. Germline CDR1 is ENHRY and CDR2 is SYGVKD. V lost 10 bases to trimming and J lost 9 bases; unmatched junction nucleotides: 18. There are 16 residues in the CDR3.

The chain joins TRBV19 to TRBJ1-1; D is unclear. Germline V CDR1 and CDR2: LNHDA, SQIVND (reference sequence). The V and J ends lost 6 bases and 1 base respectively, with 18 bases between them. This CDR3 has 16 amino acids. CDR3 sequence reads: CASRVFESGKNTEAFF. The CDR3 DNA sequence: TGTGCCAGTAGGGTTTTTGAGAGTGGGAAGAACACTGAAGCTTTCTTT.

On this clonotype itself: Mismatch with germline at one junction end may stem from a read error. The chain uses TRBV12-3 or TRBV12-4 and TRBJ1-6; no clear D gene. The CDR3 has 13 residues. CDR3 protein: CASSTSRSAPLYF. CDR3 DNA: TGTGCCAGCAGTACCTCTCGGTCCGCACCCCTTTACTTT.